This TCR beta chain was identified during a study of CD8+CD57+ T cells in acquired aplastic anemia. Overall study context: An average of around 3.5 ug of DNA was obtained from sorted CD4+ and CD8+ cells. Healthy donor CD4+ cell samples had a mean of roughly 9.8 million reads.

Details on this clonotype: Its target is not known.

Germline V lookup: CDR1 SNHLY, CDR2 FYNNEI. This CDR3 spans 13 amino acids. V was trimmed by 6 bases and J by 5 bases, leaving 14 bases between them. Broader study findings: Any difference that existed in CD8+ Simpson's diversity between patients and controls was not significant. Patients and controls shared 25 to 35 CD8+ CDR3 sequences, which appeared highly expressed in patients and within their immunodominant clones.

Profiling of TCR beta VDJ combinations and CDR3 sequences used genomic DNA as template. TCRdb redid the calling of the reads with MiXCR, one entry per CDR3 protein. Among some 190,000 distinct CDR3 sequences listed, about 47% were seen once. The chain joins TRBV2 to TRBJ2-7; TRBD1 might be the D (6 bases). Material for sequencing was sorted CD4+, CD8+, or CD8+CD57+ T cells (not recorded which) from PBMCs. The sequence was collected from a human donor in good health. The CDR3 bases are TGTGCCAGCAGCTTAGCCCAGGGGCACGAGCAGTACTTC. Translating gives CASSLAQGHEQYF.